These T cell receptor beta chains were read from a single sample in a study of T-cell reconstitution after alpha-beta-depleted transplantation in children. TCRdb fed the PCR reads into MiXCR, producing one record per CDR3 protein. This repertoire shows about 310,000 distinct CDR3 sequences, around 20% found once; its top ten account for 9.5% to 13%. Here the sequenced sample was PBMCs, mostly from graft donor cells, taken 180 days after TCRalphabeta/CD19-depleted stem cell transplant. The receptors shown here come from a male patient between 10 and 17 years old who had a stem cell transplant for acute lymphoblastic leukemia, so the T cells may come from the graft donor. Both conserved end residues are part of each CDR3. A row's size may be missing; if present it is once, few, many or a size class.

abundance	v_gene	j_gene	CDR3aa
.	TRBV29-1	TRBJ1-2	CSVVRWTGLYGDTF
.	TRBV5-1	TRBJ2-7	CASSTRTGGAGNEQYF
.	TRBV18	TRBJ1-5	CASSPIDSSNQPQHF
few	TRBV12-3/TRBV12-4	TRBJ2-4	CASSPVAGLAKNIQYF
.	TRBV29-1	TRBJ2-4	CSVKNWDRVDIQYF
many	TRBV12-3/TRBV12-4	TRBJ1-1	CASSLVRGGAEAFF
few	TRBV5-1	TRBJ1-2	CASSLMAGKSGYTF
.	TRBV12-3/TRBV12-4	TRBJ2-3	CASSITGISTDTQYF
.	TRBV6-1	TRBJ2-5	CASSPSLAGRETQYF
.	TRBV2	TRBJ2-7	CASKYYEQYF
many	TRBV20-1	TRBJ2-5	CSARGRAGDQETQYF
few	TRBV12-3/TRBV12-4	TRBJ1-1	CASSFRQGVGAFF
.	TRBV6-1	TRBJ2-2	CASSLAGGEGTGELFF
.	TRBV7-3	TRBJ2-5	CASSPAGGQGGETQYF
.	TRBV5-1	TRBJ2-1	CASSFSLSSYNEQFF
many	TRBV12-3/TRBV12-4	TRBJ1-1	CASGDRLEAFF
many	TRBV29-1	TRBJ2-7	CSVEDGGQTYEQYF
many	TRBV10-3	TRBJ2-3	CAIRDSSTDTQYF
once	TRBV4-1	TRBJ1-1	CASSQEGWDPGDTEAFF
.	TRBV9	TRBJ1-2	CASSVETPGRGYTF
.	TRBV7-3	TRBJ1-5	CASRLQRISNQPQHF
.	TRBV11-1	TRBJ2-2	CASSLAAGWRVSDTGELFF
.	TRBV12-3/TRBV12-4	TRBJ1-6	CASSSQGLRSPLHF
.	TRBV12-5	TRBJ1-5	CASGLVISSTGGRRNQPQHF
few	TRBV5-1	TRBJ2-5	CASSLAGGPETQYF
.	TRBV7-2	TRBJ2-4	CASFQGLPSFGDIQYF
.	TRBV24-1	TRBJ2-3	CATSDFHRTGGADTQYF
.	TRBV7-6	TRBJ2-1	CASSLVASGGNEQFF
few	TRBV5-1	TRBJ1-6	CASNPGTRNSPLHF
few	TRBV20-1	TRBJ1-5	CSEDGPNSNQPQHF
.	TRBV7-2	TRBJ2-2	CASSSIPDRELFF
.	TRBV12-3/TRBV12-4	TRBJ2-3	CASSSGQGRRDTQYF
.	TRBV4-1	TRBJ2-1	CASSQDWGVSSYNEQFF
.	TRBV18	TRBJ1-5	CASSTQGVQPQHF
.	TRBV2	TRBJ2-5	CASKKSGPQETQYF
.	TRBV5-1	TRBJ2-3	CASSLAPGGGLDTQYF
few	TRBV27	TRBJ2-7	CASTPGASYEQYF